These 19 T cell receptor beta chains were all obtained from the same sample, sequenced in a study of shared clonotypes between healthy human individuals. Clones were sequenced by immunoSEQ multiplex PCR, and TCRdb holds only the in-frame ones, with some missing. The top ten hold about 0.13% of the sample, which has some 2.1 million clones, 85% to 95% seen once. The sample consisted of naive CD4+ T cells sorted from blood. Subset given: CD45RA+ positively selected. Receptors originate from a man younger than 35 in good health.

This clone appeared once. The chain has TRBV6-6 and TRBJ1-5, with TRBD1 as a possible D gene (5 bases). V was clipped by 4 bases and J by 0 bases, with 10 bases between them. The CDR3 has 15 residues. Germline CDR1 MNHNY, CDR2 SVGAGI (reference sequence). CDR3 region: CASSSDSYSNQPQHF. In DNA, the CDR3 is TGTGCCAGCAGTTCCGACAGTTATAGCAATCAGCCCCAGCATTTT.

The chain joins TRBV18 to TRBJ1-5; D may be TRBD1 (5 bases). Germline V CDR1 and CDR2: KGHSH, LQKENI. V lost 6 bases, J lost 5 bases, and 14 bases lay in between. The CDR3 is made up of 14 amino acids. DNA of the CDR3: TGTGCCAGCTCCTCCGGGGCGGCCGATCAGCCCCAGCATTTT. This encodes CASSSGAADQPQHF. Full variable domain (missing parts from reference TRBV18 and TRBJ1-5): NAGVMQNPRHLVRRRGQEARLRCSPMKGHSHVYWYRQLPEEGLKFMVYLQKENIIDESGMPKERFSAEFPKEGPSILRIQQVVRGDSAAYFCASSSGAADQPQHFGDGTRLSIL.

The chain couples TRBV7-2 to TRBJ1-1; a weak D match, TRBD1 (6 bases). CDR3 length: 15 residues. In germline, CDR1 is SGHTA, CDR2 FQGNSA. Trimming stripped 1 base from V and 4 bases from J, with 13 bases between. CDR3 nucleotides: TGTGCCAGCAGCTTAGGCATAGGGGGTTTCACTGAAGCTTTCTTT. Protein product: CASSLGIGGFTEAFF. Supplemented by reference TRBV7-2 and TRBJ1-1, the full variable domain reads GAGVSQSPSNKVTEKGKDVELRCDPISGHTALYWYRQSLGQGLEFLIYFQGNSAPDKSGLPSDRFSAERTGGSVSTLTIQRTQQEDSAVYLCASSLGIGGFTEAFFGQGTRLTVV.

The genes are TRBV29-1 and TRBJ2-5, with D hard to call. CDR3 size: 15 residues. Trimming left V 4 bases short and J 5 bases short, with 20 bases between. Germline CDR1 SQVTM, CDR2 ANQGSEA. The CDR3: CSVGAGTIEWETQYF. In nucleotides, the CDR3 is TGCAGCGTTGGGGCCGGAACCATCGAATGGGAGACCCAGTACTTC.

This clone was counted a single time. The CDR3 reads CATRVAGGSYEQYF. The DNA for the CDR3 is TGTGCCACCAGGGTGGCGGGAGGTTCCTACGAGCAGTACTTC. The genes are TRBV2 and TRBJ2-7; 8 nucleotides align to TRBD2. CDR3 length equals 14 residues. V lost 10 bases, J lost 1 base, and 9 bases stayed unmatched. Germline CDR1 SNHLY, CDR2 FYNNEI.

Concerning this clone itself: It is unclear where the CDR3 begins or ends on the DNA, so no DNA is shown, and the CDR3 is as TCRdb lists it. This chain links TRBV27 with TRBJ1-2. CDR1 is MNHEY and CDR2 is SMNVEV in the germline V gene (reference sequence). The CDR3 spans 15 amino acids, including both terminal residues. The chain's CDR3 is CASSSSGAGSYGYTF.

V and J are TRBV6-6 and TRBJ2-3; weak D call: TRBD1 (6 bases). The CDR3 runs to 12 residues. From germline, CDR1 is MNHNY and CDR2 SVGAGI (reference sequence). V was clipped by 5 bases and J by 10 bases, with 13 bases between them. This chain's CDR3 is CASSPRGSPQYF. Written as DNA, the CDR3 is TGTGCCAGCAGTCCGAGGGGGAGCCCGCAGTATTTT.

The V gene is TRBV6-6, the J gene TRBJ1-3; D uncertain. The CDR3 consists of 13 residues. Trimming took 5 bases from V and 4 from J, leaving 9 bases between them. Germline CDR1 and CDR2: MNHNY and SVGAGI (reference sequence). CDR3 sequence: CASSRGGGNTIYF. CDR3 DNA: TGTGCCAGCAGTCGGGGAGGGGGAAACACCATATATTTT.

The V gene is TRBV7-8, the J gene TRBJ2-2; D ambiguous. The CDR3 length is 14 residues. Trimming removed 4 bases at V and 7 bases at J, with 13 bases between. Germline lookup yields CDR1 SGHVS and CDR2 FQNEAQ. Written as DNA, the CDR3 is TGTGCCAGCAGCTCCGAGGCCAGTTTCGGGGAGCTGTTTTTT. It is translated as CASSSEASFGELFF.

The chain employs TRBV6-1 and TRBJ2-6, with D hard to call. This CDR3 has 17 residues. Germline V gene lookup returns CDR1 MNHNS and CDR2 SASEGT. Trimming pared 1 base from V and 2 bases from J, leaving 12 bases between. Written as DNA, the CDR3 is TGTGCCAGCAGTGAAGTAGTACGGGTGGCTGGGGCCAACGTCCTGACTTTC. Its translation: CASSEVVRVAGANVLTF.

V gene TRBV10-3 combines with J gene TRBJ2-3; 8 bases align to TRBD1. The CDR3 extends over 13 amino acids. The V segment lost 11 bases and the J segment 4 bases; nucleotides outside the gene matches: 8. The V gene's germline CDR1 is ENHRY and CDR2 SYGVKD. The CDR3 here is CALKGQGSDTQYF. CDR3 nucleotides: TGTGCCTTAAAAGGACAGGGTTCAGATACGCAGTATTTT.

The chain is built from TRBV18 and TRBJ2-2; no definite D call. Between the trimmed V and J ends, which lost 0 bases and 1 base, there was a span of 12 bases. CDR1 and CDR2 (germline): KGHSH, LQKENI. The CDR3 sequence is 17 residues long. This CDR3 reads CASSPPRTGQNTGELFF. CDR3 nucleotide sequence: TGTGCCAGCTCACCACCGAGGACGGGCCAGAACACCGGGGAGCTGTTTTTT.

The rearrangement uses TRBV2 and TRBJ1-3, with D hard to call. There are 15 residues in the CDR3. The germline V gene encodes CDR1 SNHLY and CDR2 FYNNEI. V lost 7 bases and J 0 bases, leaving 13 bases between the germline ends. CDR3 residues: CASTLDPTSGNTIYF. DNA of the CDR3: TGTGCCAGCACTTTAGACCCTACCTCTGGAAACACCATATATTTT.

This rearrangement joins TRBV5-6 to TRBJ1-1; D is unresolved. The V end lost 4 bases, the J end lost 2 bases, and 12 bases lay between the germline ends. CDR3 length: 14 residues. Looked up from germline, CDR1 is SGHDT and CDR2 is YYEEEE. CDR3 residues: CASSPPSANTEAFF. The CDR3 DNA follows: TGTGCCAGCAGCCCCCCTTCAGCAAACACTGAAGCTTTCTTT.

The chain combines TRBV12-5 with TRBJ1-2, with D tentatively TRBD1 (6 bases). The V end lost 5 bases, the J end lost 3 bases, and 13 bases lay between the germline ends. The CDR3 totals 14 residues. Germline values: CDR1 LGHNT, CDR2 FRNRAP. This CDR3 reads CASGVGAGYYGYTF. The CDR3 coding sequence is TGTGCTAGTGGTGTGGGGGCGGGATACTATGGCTACACCTTC.

This sequence joins TRBV19 and TRBJ2-1; TRBD1 is a possible D gene (6 bases). The CDR3 has 16 amino acids. Trimming took 6 bases from V and 7 from J, leaving 22 bases between them. CDR1 is LNHDA, CDR2 SQIVND, per germline (reference sequence). Here the CDR3 DNA reads TGTGCCAGTAGAGAATTTAGACAGGTTTCGGAGAATGAGCAGTTCTTC. Its translation: CASREFRQVSENEQFF. Full variable domain (rest looked up from reference TRBV19 and TRBJ2-1): DGGITQSPKYLFRKEGQNVTLSCEQNLNHDAMYWYRQDPGQGLRLIYYSQIVNDFQKGDIAEGYSVSREKKESFPLTVTSAQKNPTAFYLCASREFRQVSENEQFFGPGTRLTVL.

In its sample, this clone was seen once. The chain couples TRBV18 to TRBJ2-7, with D perhaps matching TRBD1 or TRBD2 (5 bases each). V lost 3 bases and J 0 bases, leaving 12 bases between the germline ends. From germline, CDR1 is KGHSH and CDR2 LQKENI. The CDR3 is 15 residues long. As DNA, the CDR3 is TGTGCCAGCTCACCGTCCGGGACGATCTCCTACGAGCAGTACTTC. Amino acid sequence: CASSPSGTISYEQYF.

This chain links TRBV7-2 with TRBJ2-7, with D unresolved. This CDR3 has 16 amino acids. V was shortened by 1 base and J by 5 bases, with 18 bases between the two germline ends. The V gene's germline CDR1 is SGHTA and CDR2 FQGNSA. Written as DNA, the CDR3 is TGTGCCAGCAGCTTAGAGGTCCTAGGAGCCCCCCACGAGCAGTACTTC. Translation gives CASSLEVLGAPHEQYF.

The chain joins TRBV25-1 to TRBJ1-4; 8 bases are shared with TRBD1. With V trimmed by 4 bases and J by 8 bases, 9 bases remained unmatched. There are 15 residues in the CDR3. CDR1 and CDR2 (germline): MGHDK, SYGVNS. For the CDR3, the DNA is TGTGCCAGCAGTGTCGATCGGGACAGGCGCGAAAAACTGTTTTTT. Protein sequence: CASSVDRDRREKLFF.